What follows is one TCR beta chain and its context. Its antigen remains unidentified. No quality values exist for individual bases; no much larger clone is one base distant. The CDR3 spans 12 residues, from the cysteine through the phenylalanine. Just CDR3 DNA is preserved here, 36 bases in frame from base 1. V loses 5 bases, J loses 4 bases, and the germline ends lie 11 bases apart. In the germline V gene (reference sequence), CDR1 corresponds to DFQATT and CDR2 to SNEGSKA. This sample was taken from a study of T cells in Graves' hyperthyroidism and ophthalmopathy (dated by TCRdb to between 2018 and 2021). The study in broad terms: A discovery cohort of about 95 patients, roughly 45 with Graves' ophthalmopathy and under 60 with stable Graves' hyperthyroidism, was used to find distinguishing TCR V-J signatures. Prospective prediction of ophthalmopathy was tested in an independent validation cohort of fewer than 20 hyperthyroidism patients and 17 patients who later progressed to ophthalmopathy. Following sampling, methimazole starting at 30 mg daily was given to hyperthyroidism patients, and high-dose intravenous methylprednisolone was given to ophthalmopathy patients. According to the paper, TCR Vbeta CDR3 sequencing was carried out on some 140 peripheral blood samples, which came from more than 40 ophthalmopathy, 75 to 80 hyperthyroidism and approximately 17 progressor patients. The 75 to 100 discovery patients were divided at random into training and test sets in a 7:3 ratio. The study also compared thyroid tissue and blood T-cell repertoires from five or six Graves' hyperthyroidism patients. Results the study describes overall, beyond this receptor: Blood samples also contained most of the expanded thyroid clonotypes (frequency above 0.001), which suggests that blood repertoires may reflect thyroid immune responses. In validation, the model predicted progression to ophthalmopathy a median of roughly 6.5 months before onset, with around 70% sensitivity and 72.22% specificity. Ophthalmopathy was separated from stable hyperthyroidism by a 13 V-J signature model, with approximately 86% sensitivity and approximately 81% specificity obtained in cross-validation and 80%/75% obtained in testing. No statistical method was used to fix the sample size in advance, and group allocation was not hidden from the investigators.

Any patient with an uncontrolled infection, another autoimmune disease, pregnancy or lactation was excluded. Diagnoses relied on clinical symptoms, serum thyroxine and TRAb, thyroid ultrasound and orbital computed tomography. Total RNA was extracted using Trizol reagent, and RNA quality was assessed on an Agilent 2100 Bioanalyzer. Amplification of TCR beta CDR3 regions was carried out from RNA transcripts. A first-round RT-PCR of the TCR CDR3 used the HTBI primer set with the Qiagen OneStep RT-PCR kit. Libraries were constructed in a second round of multiplex PCR, after which size selection and purification were performed. The libraries were sequenced on an Illumina HiSeq2000 using paired-end 100 bp reads. In the source study's methods: SOAPnuke was used to process the raw data, with reads discarded if the reads contained adapters or uncalled bases, had a mean Phred below 15, or lacked an exact constant-primer or identifier match. COPE v1.2.5 was used to merge high-quality paired reads, and clonotypes were defined as unique nucleotide sequences. MiTCR v1.1 was used to align clonotypes to the IMGT TRBV, TRBD and TRBJ reference segments. Analysis was restricted to V-J combinations with a frequency above 0.0001, which covered roughly 99% of repertoires. A TCS score was defined as the ratio of F50 (clonal expansion) to E x V (chaos), with BLOSUM62-based TCRdist applied between CDR3 peptides within each V-J. Welch's t-statistics and random forest reduced around 550 V-J features to 10 to 15, which were used in a naive Bayes classifier (R e1071). The similarity between thyroid and blood repertoires was quantified using the Morisita-Horn index. TCRdb reanalyzed the raw reads on its own, using fastp at Q25 for trimming and MiXCR for clone calling, and kept in-frame beta chains. Rows with a matching CDR3 protein are joined into one entry that keeps the most common DNA and genes. TCRdb, not the authors, supplied the V and J calls. The sample yields roughly 500,000 distinct CDR3 sequences; about half were counted once. 15% to 20% of the sample is in the top ten clones.

The TCR originated in an adult woman with Graves' disease, either hyperthyroidism or ophthalmopathy (not recorded which). The sequence links TRBV20-1 to TRBJ1-2; the D gene is possibly TRBD1, with 5 bases matching. Sequencing used peripheral blood or thyroid tissue (not recorded which). The CDR3 has the sequence CSAVPGTYGYTF. The nucleotide sequence is given as TGCAGTGCTGTTCCCGGGACCTATGGCTACACCTTC.